This T cell receptor beta chain was observed in a study of T cells in tumors after PD-1 blockade. The data were produced by immunoSEQ multiplex PCR, yet TCRdb's version contains in-frame clones alone and is incomplete. The repertoire holds approximately 47,000 clones, around 85% seen once, with 4% to 4.5% in the top ten. Per the germline V gene, CDR1 is SQVTM and CDR2 is ANQGSEA. The V gene lost 5 bases and the J gene lost 4 bases, with 13 bases spanning the gap. This CDR3 contains 13 residues. This clone has only one observation. Sample: PBMCs, taken before anti-PD-1 treatment. The chain joins TRBV29-1 to TRBJ2-3, with TRBD2 as a possible D gene (5 bases). The clonotype originates from a human donor with basal cell carcinoma. The CDR3 nucleotides are TGCAGCGTTTGTAGGGAGTCGGCAGATACGCAGTATTTT. It yields the protein CSVCRESADTQYF.